This T cell receptor beta chain originates from a study of blood T cell repertoires in COVID-19 (TCRdb year 2020). Broadly, across the study: The collaborator samples originated in the United States, Italy and Spain and spanned the acute and convalescent phases of COVID-19. The material from the prospective study consisted of cDNA or gDNA derived from T cells, B-cell-depleted T cells, or PBMCs. Subjects who had been exposed to COVID-19, were actively infected with it, or had recovered from it provided the deeply sampled blood TCRbeta repertoires that made up the dataset. The repertoires were released in a freely available public database intended as a resource for research on the immune response to SARS-CoV-2. The samples were drawn from the first 160 participants of the ongoing ImmuneRACE study and from 950 to 1,500 subjects provided by 6 global collaborators. A de-identified subject ID, COVID-19 status, age in years and sex were almost always included in the sample metadata. Where available, HLA class I and class II types were obtained from metadata supplied by the sample provider rather than from assay-based typing.

The research as a whole found: The amount of clinical and demographic metadata varied by source and participant and was provided uncurated.

TCRbeta CDR3 regions were amplified from genomic DNA by means of the immunoSEQ Assay, a bias-controlled multiplex PCR. The published analysis was carried out like this. Nucleated cell counts per sample were estimated from amplification of reference gene primers within the assay. To quantify the absolute abundance of each unique TCRbeta CDR3 rearrangement, sequence reads were collapsed and filtered. For each sample, productive Simpson clonality was calculated as the square root of Simpson's diversity index over productive rearrangements. This is the immuneACCESS table as TCRdb keeps it, with only in-frame sequences that have V and J called. A part of the clones is gone; compared with another copy, unresolved V genes explain less than half, and the rest is unexplained. The D gene and trimming were derived from the DNA, and the V and J assignments and clone size from that table. This sample has approximately 210,000 clones in its table, and more than 75% of those were observed once. Around a sixth of the sample rests with the top ten.

A word on this clone: Its antigen remains undetermined. Base qualities were left out, and no much larger clone turns up one base away.

The CDR3 runs 17 residues from the cysteine to the phenylalanine. The retained sequence is limited to the CDR3, 51 bases, with the frame set at the first base. CDR1 and CDR2 were assigned from the germline V gene as SQVTM and ANQGSEA. Cut back by 6 bases and 4 bases, the V and J ends lie 26 bases apart. Participants in the prospective study were enrolled through a virtual design, were aged about 18 to 90 years, and lived in approximately 25 United States geographic areas. In the prospective study, participants were assigned to cohorts based on the clinical history participants reported in a screening survey and a study questionnaire. In the prospective study, mobile phlebotomists collected whole blood, serum and a nasopharyngeal or oropharyngeal swab from each participant. Prospective study participants could optionally give additional blood draws and questionnaires over a roughly 2-month period. Before DNA extraction, blood samples from the prospective study were shipped at room temperature or frozen.

Sequenced input: PBMCs or T cells enriched from blood (not recorded which). This sequence originates from a woman between 50 and 59 years old with acute COVID-19. Recombination connected TRBV29-1 to TRBJ2-3; TRBD2 is a possible D gene, resting on 9 matching bases. The CDR3 reads CSVAGGGGATSPDTQYF. The sequenced DNA is TGCAGCGTAGCAGGGGGCGGGGGGGCTACCTCTCCAGATACGCAGTATTTT.